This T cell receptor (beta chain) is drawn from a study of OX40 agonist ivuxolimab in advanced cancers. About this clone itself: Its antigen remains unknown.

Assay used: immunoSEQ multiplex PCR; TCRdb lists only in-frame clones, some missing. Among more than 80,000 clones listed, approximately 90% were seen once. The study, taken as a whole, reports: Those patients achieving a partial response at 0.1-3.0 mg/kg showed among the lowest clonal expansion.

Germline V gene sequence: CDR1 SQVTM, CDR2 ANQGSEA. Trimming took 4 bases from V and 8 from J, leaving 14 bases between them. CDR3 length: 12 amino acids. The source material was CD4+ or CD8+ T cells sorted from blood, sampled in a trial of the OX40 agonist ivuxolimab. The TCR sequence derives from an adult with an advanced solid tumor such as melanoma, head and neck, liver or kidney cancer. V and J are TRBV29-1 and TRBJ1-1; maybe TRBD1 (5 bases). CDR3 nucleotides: TGCAGCGTTGTACCATATCAGGGCGAAGCTTTCTTT. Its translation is CSVVPYQGEAFF.